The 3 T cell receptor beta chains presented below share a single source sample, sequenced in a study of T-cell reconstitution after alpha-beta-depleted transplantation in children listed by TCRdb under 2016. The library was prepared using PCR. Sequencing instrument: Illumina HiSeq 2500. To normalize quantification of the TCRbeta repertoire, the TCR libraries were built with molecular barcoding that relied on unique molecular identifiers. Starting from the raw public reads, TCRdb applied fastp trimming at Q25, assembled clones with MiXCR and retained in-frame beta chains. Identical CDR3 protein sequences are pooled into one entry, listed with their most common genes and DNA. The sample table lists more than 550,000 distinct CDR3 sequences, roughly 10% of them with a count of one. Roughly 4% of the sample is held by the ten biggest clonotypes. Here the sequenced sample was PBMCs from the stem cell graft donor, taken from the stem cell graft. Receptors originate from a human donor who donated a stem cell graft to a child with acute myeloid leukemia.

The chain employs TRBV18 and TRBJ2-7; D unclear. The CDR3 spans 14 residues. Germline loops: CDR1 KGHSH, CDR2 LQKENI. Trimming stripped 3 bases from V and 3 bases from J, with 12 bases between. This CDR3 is CASSPVDISYEQYF. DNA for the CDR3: TGTGCCAGCTCACCTGTCGACATAAGCTACGAGCAGTACTTC.

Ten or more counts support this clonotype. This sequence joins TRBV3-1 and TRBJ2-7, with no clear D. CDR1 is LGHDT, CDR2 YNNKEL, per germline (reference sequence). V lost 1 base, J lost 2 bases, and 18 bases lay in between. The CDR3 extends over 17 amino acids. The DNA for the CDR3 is TGTGCCAGCAGCCAAGGGGCTCTAGGCGCCGGCACCTACGAGCAGTACTTC. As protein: CASSQGALGAGTYEQYF.

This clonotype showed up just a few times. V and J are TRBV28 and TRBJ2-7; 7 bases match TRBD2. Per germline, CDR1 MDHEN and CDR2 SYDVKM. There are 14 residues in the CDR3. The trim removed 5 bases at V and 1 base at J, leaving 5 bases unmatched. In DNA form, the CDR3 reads TGTGCCAGCAGTGAGCGGGATCGTTCCTACGAGCAGTACTTC. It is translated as CASSERDRSYEQYF.